This T cell receptor (beta chain) was profiled in a study of shared clonotypes between healthy human individuals. Caucasian adults residing in Nashville, Tennessee made up all the donors. The repertoire was sequenced with immunoSEQ multiplex PCR; TCRdb's copy has only in-frame clones and lacks some. The sample carries 450,000 or so clones, roughly 80% recorded once. Sequenced: PBMCs. The source is a woman aged 35 to 49 in good health. Some clones in this sample may be carry-over from other donors' samples.

The CDR3 DNA reads as TGTGCCTGGAGTGTTGTGGGCGGTTCTGGCTACACCTTC. Residues: CAWSVVGGSGYTF. The V gene is TRBV30, the J gene TRBJ1-2; D unclear. CDR1 is GTSNPN and CDR2 is SVGIG in the germline V gene (reference sequence). The V gene lost 0 bases and the J gene lost 7 bases, with 12 bases spanning the gap. This CDR3 is built from 13 residues. The whole variable domain, remainder taken from reference TRBV30 and TRBJ1-2, is SQTIHQWPATLVQPVGSPLSLECTVEGTSNPNLYWYRQAAGRGLQLLFYSVGIGQISSEVPQNLSASRPQDRQFILSSKKLLLSDSGFYLCAWSVVGGSGYTFGSGTRLTVV.